The 26 T cell receptor beta chains given below trace back to one sample, sequenced in a study of identifying expanded T cells in peripheral blood. Profiled with immunoSEQ multiplex PCR; TCRdb holds only in-frame clones, not every one. The sample records 100,000 to 150,000 clones, approximately 88% being singletons. The sequencing input was blood. The origin of the receptors is a person between 18 and 75 years old in good health.

The chain employs TRBV5-6 and TRBJ2-7; no firm D call. V was shortened by 0 bases and J by 5 bases, with 15 bases between the two germline ends. The CDR3 length is 15 residues. The V gene's germline CDR1 is SGHDT and CDR2 YYEEEE. The CDR3 spells CASSLAGNLFHEQYF. The CDR3 nucleotides are TGTGCCAGCAGCTTGGCTGGGAATTTGTTCCACGAGCAGTACTTC.

In its sample, this clone was seen many times. The rearrangement joins TRBV5-1 to TRBJ1-1; 10 bases are a match to TRBD1. Losses at the gene ends were 3 bases for V and 3 bases for J; bases not matched to a gene: 8. The CDR3 is made up of 16 amino acids. Germline V gene sequence: CDR1 SGHRS, CDR2 YFSETQ. CDR3 DNA sequence: TGCGCCAGCAGCTGGACAGGGGGTTATCAGGACACTGAAGCTTTCTTT. It is translated as CASSWTGGYQDTEAFF.

The chain joins TRBV19 to TRBJ1-1; TRBD1 is a possible D gene (6 bases). The CDR3 consists of 16 residues. Germline CDR1 and CDR2: LNHDA and SQIVND (reference sequence). V lost 5 bases, J lost 0 bases, and 16 bases lay in between. The CDR3: CASSATSGTMNTEAFF. Here the CDR3 DNA reads TGTGCCAGTAGTGCCACCTCCGGGACAATGAACACTGAAGCTTTCTTT.

The J gene is TRBJ1-4, the V gene TRBV6-6; D is unresolved. V was cut by 2 bases and J by 7 bases, with 2 bases left in between. From germline, CDR1 is MNHNY and CDR2 SVGAGI (reference sequence). The CDR3 is 11 residues long. CDR3 sequence reads: CASSYSEKLFF. Here the CDR3 DNA reads TGTGCCAGCAGTTACAGTGAAAAACTGTTTTTT.

The count of this clone is one. The genes are TRBV6-1 and TRBJ2-2; D is unresolved. CDR1 and CDR2 (germline): MNHNS, SASEGT. CDR3 length: 14 residues. The V and J ends lost 7 bases and 2 bases respectively, with 11 bases between them. The CDR3: CASTWTANTGELFF. The CDR3 bases are TGTGCCAGCACCTGGACGGCCAACACCGGGGAGCTGTTTTTT.

The rearrangement joins TRBV5-6 to TRBJ1-5; possibly TRBD1 for D (6 bases). V lost 4 bases, J lost 6 bases, and 20 bases lay in between. CDR3 length: 16 amino acids. Per the germline V gene, CDR1 is SGHDT and CDR2 is YYEEEE. Written as DNA, the CDR3 is TGTGCCAGCAGCACCCTGGGGGGGGCGGAAGGTCAGCCCCAGCATTTT. Translated, it gives CASSTLGGAEGQPQHF.

The chain links TRBV10-3 to TRBJ2-3, with TRBD2 matching 9 bases. This CDR3 region has 14 residues. V trimming: 8 bases; J trimming: 6 bases; junction bases outside the gene matches: 9. Per germline, CDR1 ENHRY and CDR2 SYGVKD. CDR3: CAIEGGGASDTQYF. The CDR3 DNA reads as TGTGCCATCGAGGGCGGGGGGGCATCGGATACGCAGTATTTT.

This rearrangement joins TRBV6-5 to TRBJ2-1, with 8 nucleotides matching TRBD2. V shed 2 bases and J 4 bases; nucleotides not matched to a gene: 4. Germline V gene sequence: CDR1 MNHEY, CDR2 SVGAGI. The CDR3 spans 15 residues. CDR3 region: CASSYRGGAYNEQFF. CDR3 nucleotide sequence: TGTGCCAGCAGTTACCGGGGGGGCGCGTACAATGAGCAGTTCTTC.

This clone was observed a single time. The J gene is TRBJ1-1, the V gene TRBV25-1; TRBD1 agrees at 7 bases. The CDR3 loop spans 15 amino acids. Trimming removed 5 bases from V and 4 bases from J; junction bases left unmatched: 10. In germline, CDR1 is MGHDK, CDR2 SYGVNS. The CDR3 coding sequence is TGTGCCAGCAGTCTCCGGGACAGTTGGGGCACTGAAGCTTTCTTT. Translation gives CASSLRDSWGTEAFF.

This chain uses TRBV6-6 with TRBJ2-6; tentative D call: TRBD1 (6 bases). V was shortened by 6 bases and J by 4 bases, with 13 bases between the two germline ends. The length of the CDR3 is 15 residues. The V gene's germline CDR1 is MNHNY and CDR2 SVGAGI (reference sequence). The CDR3 region has the DNA TGTGCCAGCAGAATAACAGGGTCCGGGGCCAACGTCCTGACTTTC. This gives the protein CASRITGSGANVLTF.

The CDR3 sequence is CASSSPGQARDTF. For the CDR3, the DNA is TGTGCCAGCAGCTCCCCGGGACAGGCGCGAGACACCTTC. The chain joins TRBV7-9 to TRBJ1-2; TRBD1 aligns across 8 bases. The CDR3 is 13 amino acids. Germline loops: CDR1 SEHNR, CDR2 FQNEAQ (reference sequence). The V and J ends lost 4 bases and 12 bases, in that order; junction bases with no gene match: 10. Together with reference TRBV7-9 and TRBJ1-2, the CDR3 gives the full variable domain: DTGVSQNPRHKITKRGQNVTFRCDPISEHNRLYWYRQTLGQGPEFLTYFQNEAQLEKSRLLSDRFSAERPKGSFSTLEIQRTEQGDSAMYLCASSSPGQARDTFGSGTRLTVV.

This clone was counted a single time. The chain has TRBV13 and TRBJ2-3; D not resolved. Looked up from germline, CDR1 is PRHDT and CDR2 is FYEKMQ (reference sequence). This CDR3 comprises 14 residues. V was pared by 3 bases and J by 3 bases, with 10 bases between. The CDR3 region has the DNA TGTGCCAGCAGCTTGCGTACTGGAACAGATACGCAGTATTTT. Its translation is CASSLRTGTDTQYF. The variable domain in full, with the rest retrieved from reference TRBV13 and TRBJ2-3, is AAGVIQSPRHLIKEKRETATLKCYPIPRHDTVYWYQQGPGQDPQFLISFYEKMQSDKGSIPDRFSAQQFSDYHSELNMSSLELGDSALYFCASSLRTGTDTQYFGPGTRLTVL.

The genes are TRBV6-5 and TRBJ1-1; 7 bases fit TRBD1. This CDR3 has 11 amino acids. In germline, CDR1 is MNHEY, CDR2 SVGAGI. The ends lost 10 bases at V and 10 bases at J; junction bases unmatched: 9. The CDR3 sequence: CATRLTGRAFF. CDR3 coding DNA: TGTGCCACTCGCCTGACAGGGAGAGCTTTCTTT.

This clone has just one count. The chain carries TRBV6-1 and TRBJ2-7; D might be TRBD1 or TRBD2, each matching 6 bases. V was pared by 3 bases and J by 9 bases, with 15 bases between. This CDR3 comprises 13 residues. CDR1 and CDR2 from the germline V gene are MNHNS and SASEGT. CDR3 amino acids: CASSESGEGGQYF. In nucleotides, the CDR3 is TGTGCCAGCAGTGAGTCGGGAGAAGGGGGGCAGTACTTC.

The chain links TRBV30 to TRBJ1-6, with D tentatively TRBD1 (5 bases). The V end was cut by 2 bases, the J end by 10 bases, with 12 bases between. The CDR3 runs 13 residues. Germline CDR1 reads GTSNPN; CDR2 reads SVGIG (reference sequence). The CDR3 sequence is CAWSFVGDSPLHF. CDR3 nucleotides: TGTGCCTGGAGTTTCGTAGGGGACTCACCCCTCCACTTT.

The chain joins TRBV4-3 to TRBJ2-1; D is perhaps TRBD2 (6 bases). Germline CDR1 LGHNA, CDR2 YSLEER. This CDR3 has 16 residues. V lost 4 bases, J lost 6 bases, and 19 bases lay in between. CDR3 coding DNA: TGCGCCAGCAGCCCGTCACTAGCTTTAGGGGTCAATGAGCAGTTCTTC. It is translated as CASSPSLALGVNEQFF.

The chain employs TRBV19 and TRBJ2-3; 8 nucleotides line up with TRBD1. V lost 8 bases to trimming and J lost 4 bases; unmatched junction nucleotides: 14. Per the germline V gene, CDR1 is LNHDA and CDR2 is SQIVND (reference sequence). This CDR3 comprises 16 residues. CDR3 in DNA: TGTGCCAGTGGGGGGTTCGGGACAGGCTATTCAGATACGCAGTATTTT. This gives the protein CASGGFGTGYSDTQYF.

The gene calls are TRBV19 and TRBJ2-1; D may match TRBD1 or TRBD2 (5 bases each). CDR1 and CDR2 (germline): LNHDA, SQIVND (reference sequence). The V end was cut by 2 bases, the J end by 7 bases, with 18 bases between. This CDR3 has 16 amino acids. Here the CDR3 reads CASSIRGYRSRNEQFF. CDR3 nucleotides: TGTGCCAGTAGTATACGGGGCTACAGGAGTAGGAATGAGCAGTTCTTC.

The chain employs TRBV6-5 and TRBJ1-3; D unresolved. V lost 10 bases and J lost 4, with 11 bases in between. The germline V gene encodes CDR1 MNHEY and CDR2 SVGAGI. This CDR3 region has 12 residues. The CDR3: CATRGFGNTIYF. The DNA for the CDR3 is TGTGCCACGCGGGGTTTCGGAAACACCATATATTTT.

The chain uses TRBV7-2 and TRBJ2-2; 7 bases line up with TRBD1. This CDR3 spans 14 amino acids. The J segment lost 1 base and the V segment lost 6 bases, leaving 2 bases of the junction unmatched. Per germline, CDR1 SGHTA and CDR2 FQGNSA. CDR3 in DNA: TGTGCCAGCAGGTCAGGGGGGAACACCGGGGAGCTGTTTTTT. It codes for CASRSGGNTGELFF.

This sequence joins TRBV30 and TRBJ2-6; 7 bases align to TRBD2. This CDR3 has 16 amino acids. Germline CDR1 reads GTSNPN; CDR2 reads SVGIG (reference sequence). Trimming at V came to 4 bases and at J to 0 bases, leaving 6 bases not matched to a gene. Here the CDR3 DNA reads TGTGCCTGGATAGGCGGGGGACTCTCTGGGGCCAACGTCCTGACTTTC. Its protein product is CAWIGGGLSGANVLTF.

About this clone itself: A read error may account for a junction end that differs from germline. This chain joins TRBV11-3 and TRBJ2-1; the D is unclear. This CDR3 contains 16 residues. CDR1 and CDR2 from the germline V gene are SGHNT and YENEEA. The CDR3 loop is CASSLEYSTSYNEQFF. DNA of the CDR3: TGTGCCAGCAGCCTAGAATACAGTACGAGTTACAATGAGCAGTTCTTC. The whole variable domain, filled in from reference TRBV11-3 and TRBJ2-1, reads EAGVVQSPRYKIIEKKQPVAFWCNPISGHNTLYWYLQNLGQGPELLIRYENEEAVDDSQLPKDRFSAERLKGVDSTLKIQPAELGDSAVYLCASSLEYSTSYNEQFFGPGTRLTVL.

The rearrangement uses TRBV7-9 and TRBJ2-4; D not resolved. Germline CDR1 is SEHNR and CDR2 is FQNEAQ (reference sequence). The length of the CDR3 is 12 residues. Trimming pared 1 base from V and 8 bases from J, leaving 6 bases between. The DNA for the CDR3 is TGTGCCAGCAGCTTAGGTCTCGACATTCAGTACTTC. It is translated as CASSLGLDIQYF.

The chain combines TRBV19 with TRBJ2-1, with D perhaps TRBD1 (6 bases). This CDR3 contains 12 residues. The germline V gene has CDR1 LNHDA and CDR2 SQIVND (reference sequence). V was trimmed by 6 bases and J by 6 bases, leaving 9 bases between them. CDR3 loop: CASRDSSNEQFF. The CDR3 DNA reads as TGTGCCAGTAGGGACAGTAGCAATGAGCAGTTCTTC. Full variable domain (remainder filled in from reference TRBV19 and TRBJ2-1): DGGITQSPKYLFRKEGQNVTLSCEQNLNHDAMYWYRQDPGQGLRLIYYSQIVNDFQKGDIAEGYSVSREKKESFPLTVTSAQKNPTAFYLCASRDSSNEQFFGPGTRLTVL.

This clone was seen only a few times. The V gene is TRBV7-9, the J gene TRBJ1-1; no clear D gene. V shed 2 bases and J shed 4 bases, with 11 bases lying between them. Looked up from germline, CDR1 is SEHNR and CDR2 is FQNEAQ (reference sequence). The CDR3 runs to 14 residues. The CDR3 region has the DNA TGTGCCAGCAGCTTACTAGGGCAGAGCACTGAAGCTTTCTTT. This encodes CASSLLGQSTEAFF.

V usage is TRBV7-9 and J usage is TRBJ2-3, with 8 positions matching TRBD1. With V trimmed by 4 bases and J by 8 bases, 8 bases remained unmatched. Looked up from germline, CDR1 is SEHNR and CDR2 is FQNEAQ (reference sequence). CDR3 length equals 14 residues. The CDR3 sequence: CASSSRTGKLTQYF. DNA of the CDR3: TGTGCCAGCAGCTCCCGGACAGGGAAACTTACGCAGTATTTT. Full variable domain (rest looked up from reference TRBV7-9 and TRBJ2-3): DTGVSQNPRHKITKRGQNVTFRCDPISEHNRLYWYRQTLGQGPEFLTYFQNEAQLEKSRLLSDRFSAERPKGSFSTLEIQRTEQGDSAMYLCASSSRTGKLTQYFGPGTRLTVL.